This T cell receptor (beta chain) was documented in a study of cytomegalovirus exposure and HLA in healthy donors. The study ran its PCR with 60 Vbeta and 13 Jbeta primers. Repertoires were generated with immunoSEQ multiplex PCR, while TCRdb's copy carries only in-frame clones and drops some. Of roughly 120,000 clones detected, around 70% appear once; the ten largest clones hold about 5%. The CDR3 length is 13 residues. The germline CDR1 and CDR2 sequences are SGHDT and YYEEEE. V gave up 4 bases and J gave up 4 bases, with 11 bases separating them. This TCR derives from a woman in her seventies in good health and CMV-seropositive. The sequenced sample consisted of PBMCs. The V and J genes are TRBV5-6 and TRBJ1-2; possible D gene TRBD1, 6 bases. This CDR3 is CASSLTGAYGYTF. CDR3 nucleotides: TGTGCCAGCAGCCTGACAGGCGCCTATGGCTACACCTTC.